The present TCR beta chain was sequenced within a study of cytomegalovirus exposure and HLA in healthy donors. CDR1 is SGHAT, CDR2 FQNNGV, per germline. The CDR3 is 14 amino acids. Trimming removed 6 bases at V and 1 base at J, with 12 bases between. The study ran its PCR with 60 Vbeta and 13 Jbeta primers. The assay was immunoSEQ multiplex PCR, and TCRdb's table has in-frame clones only and misses some. Here the sample spans some 180,000 clones, 70% to 85% being singletons. The clonotype comes from a girl aged 2-15 years in good health and CMV-seropositive. The chain links TRBV11-2 to TRBJ1-1; D unresolved. The source material was PBMCs. CDR3 protein: CASRQLTGNTEAFF. The CDR3 DNA reads as TGTGCCAGCAGACAACTAACGGGGAACACTGAAGCTTTCTTT.